A single sample gave rise to the 18 T cell receptor beta chains below, sequenced in a study of identical twins. TCRdb analysed the 5' RACE reads with MiXCR anew, one entry per CDR3 protein. Altogether 500,000 to 600,000 distinct CDR3 sequences are present, around 20% being singletons, with the ten largest covering 0.8% to 1%. This sample was also put to use in a study of T cells expressing NK-cell markers.

Material for sequencing was CD4+ T cells sorted from blood. The receptors originated from a woman in her late teens or twenties in good health.

The chain links TRBV9 to TRBJ2-2; 9 bases map to TRBD1. The CDR3 extends over 14 amino acids. V lost 3 bases, J lost 6 bases, and 3 bases stayed unmatched. Germline V gene data show CDR1 as SGDLS and CDR2 as YYNGEE. CDR3 protein: CASSEDRGPGELFF. The CDR3 bases are TGTGCCAGCAGCGAGGACAGGGGTCCCGGGGAGCTGTTTTTT.

Only a few counts were recorded for this clonotype. The genes are TRBV12-3 or TRBV12-4 and TRBJ2-5; TRBD1 or TRBD2 may be the D gene (5 bases each). The CDR3 has 17 residues. Trimming took 8 bases from V and 1 from J, leaving 23 bases between them. This CDR3 reads CASASPFRGRGQETQYF. The CDR3 coding sequence is TGTGCCAGCGCTAGTCCTTTTCGGGGAAGGGGCCAAGAGACCCAGTACTTC.

The chain joins TRBV20-1 to TRBJ2-3; 11 bases line up with TRBD2. The CDR3 is 15 amino acids. J gave up 4 bases and V 3 bases, and 6 bases lay outside the gene matches. CDR1 and CDR2 (germline): DFQATT, SNEGSKA (reference sequence). The CDR3 loop reads CSARLTSGRADTQYF. In DNA form, the CDR3 reads TGCAGTGCTAGGCTCACTAGCGGGAGAGCAGATACGCAGTATTTT.

The rearrangement uses TRBV20-1 and TRBJ2-1; 8 bases are shared with TRBD2. J lost 7 bases, V lost 3 bases, and 17 bases had no gene match. This CDR3 spans 17 amino acids. Germline V gives CDR1 DFQATT, CDR2 SNEGSKA (reference sequence). The DNA for the CDR3 is TGCAGTGCTAGTGGCGTTTTGTTGAGCGGGGGAATAAATGAGCAGTTCTTC. Protein: CSASGVLLSGGINEQFF.

The rearrangement links TRBV20-1 to TRBJ2-7, with 11 positions matching TRBD2. Germline trimming cut 7 bases from V and 5 bases from J; bases unmatched to any gene: 13. This CDR3 spans 15 amino acids. The germline gives CDR1 DFQATT, CDR2 SNEGSKA (reference sequence). CDR3 DNA sequence: TGCAGTGGCCGGGCGCTAGCGGGAGGAAGGGACGAGCAGTACTTC. As protein: CSGRALAGGRDEQYF.

The chain combines TRBV20-1 with TRBJ1-4; D perhaps matches TRBD1 (5 bases). The CDR3 consists of 11 residues. Germline lookup yields CDR1 DFQATT and CDR2 SNEGSKA (reference sequence). V lost 6 bases and J 13 bases, leaving 15 bases between the germline ends. The CDR3 spells CSAHEGVGLFF. CDR3 bases: TGCAGTGCACACGAAGGGGTAGGACTGTTTTTT.

This clonotype was picked up a small number of times. V gene TRBV21-1 combines with J gene TRBJ2-7. TRBV21-1 is a documented pseudogene. CDR3 size: 14 residues. The CDR3, as DNA: TGTGCCAGCAGCAAACAGGGGAGGCCCTACGAGCAGTACTTC. It is translated as CASSKQGRPYEQYF.

This clonotype was counted at least ten times. J is TRBJ2-2 and V is TRBV12-3 or TRBV12-4; weak D call: TRBD1 (7 bases). Trimming took 6 bases from V and 7 from J, leaving 12 bases between them. The CDR3 is 13 amino acids. For the CDR3, the DNA is TGTGCCAGCAGCAACCAGGGGGGCGGGGAGCTGTTTTTT. Its protein product is CASSNQGGGELFF.

The chain has TRBV20-1 and TRBJ2-4; 11 nucleotides line up with TRBD2. The CDR3 spans 16 residues. The germline V gene encodes CDR1 DFQATT and CDR2 SNEGSKA (reference sequence). The trim removed 4 bases at V and 0 bases at J, leaving 5 bases unmatched. In nucleotides, the CDR3 is TGCAGTGCTACCGTAGCGGGAGGGCAAGCCAAAAACATTCAGTACTTC. Translating it yields CSATVAGGQAKNIQYF.

This chain links TRBV20-1 with TRBJ2-3; D unclear. Deletions cut 1 base from V and 3 bases from J, with 14 bases between. The CDR3 totals 15 residues. Germline V lookup: CDR1 DFQATT, CDR2 SNEGSKA (reference sequence). The CDR3, as DNA: TGCAGTGCTAGAGGCACGGGTCTGGGTACAGATACGCAGTATTTT. Protein sequence: CSARGTGLGTDTQYF.

The V and J genes are TRBV20-1 and TRBJ2-7; no firm D call. This CDR3 spans 14 amino acids. CDR1 and CDR2 (germline): DFQATT, SNEGSKA (reference sequence). With 3 bases removed from V and 0 bases from J, the gap between germline ends came to 12 bases. In DNA form, the CDR3 reads TGCAGTGCTAGTAAGGGCGGAGACTCCTACGAGCAGTACTTC. It translates to CSASKGGDSYEQYF.

This clonotype was seen only a few times. The J gene is TRBJ2-3, the V gene TRBV29-1, with TRBD1 identical over 9 bases. CDR3 length: 15 residues. After removal of 6 bases from V and 0 bases from J, the junction contained 7 bases not matched to a gene. The V gene's germline CDR1 is SQVTM and CDR2 ANQGSEA. The CDR3 DNA is TGCAGCGTAAACCGGGACAGGGCAAGCACAGATACGCAGTATTTT. Protein sequence: CSVNRDRASTDTQYF.

There are a few counts of this clonotype. The V and J genes are TRBV7-2 and TRBJ1-2; 10 positions match TRBD1. CDR3 length: 15 residues. Germline CDR1 SGHTA, CDR2 FQGNSA. After removal of 5 bases from V and 8 bases from J, the junction contained 11 bases not matched to a gene. The CDR3 loop reads CASSVGTGALTGYTF. Here the CDR3 DNA reads TGTGCCAGCAGCGTCGGGACAGGGGCTTTAACCGGCTACACCTTC. The complete variable domain, with remaining parts taken from reference TRBV7-2 and TRBJ1-2, reads GAGVSQSPSNKVTEKGKDVELRCDPISGHTALYWYRQSLGQGLEFLIYFQGNSAPDKSGLPSDRFSAERTGGSVSTLTIQRTQQEDSAVYLCASSVGTGALTGYTFGSGTRLTVV.

In its sample, this clonotype was seen many times. The V gene is TRBV6-6, the J gene TRBJ2-7, with 15 bases aligning to TRBD2. The ends lost 6 bases at V and 12 bases at J; junction bases unmatched: 9. Germline assignment: CDR1 MNHNY and CDR2 SVGAGI (reference sequence). This CDR3 has 14 amino acids. The CDR3 spells CASSLGLAGGKRYF. CDR3 sequence (DNA): TGTGCCAGCAGCCTTGGACTAGCGGGGGGGAAGCGGTACTTC.

The V gene is TRBV12-3 or TRBV12-4, the J gene TRBJ1-1; D not certain. Trimming took 8 bases from V and 7 from J, leaving 14 bases between them. This CDR3 has 12 amino acids. CDR3 in DNA: TGTGCCAGCGTGGCCGTATACAGTGAAGCTTTCTTT. Translated, it gives CASVAVYSEAFF.

Here the CDR3 DNA reads TGCGCCAGCAGCTTGGAAACAGGGGCTGGAGCTTTCTTT. It specifies CASSLETGAGAFF. The rearrangement joins TRBV5-1 to TRBJ1-1, with 7 bases fitting TRBD1. CDR3 length: 13 residues. CDR1 is SGHRS, CDR2 YFSETQ, per germline. V dropped 0 bases and J dropped 10; count of bases not matched to a gene: 6. Supplemented by reference TRBV5-1 and TRBJ1-1, the full variable domain reads KAGVTQTPRYLIKTRGQQVTLSCSPISGHRSVSWYQQTPGQGLQFLFEYFSETQRNKGNFPGRFSGRQFSNSRSEMNVSTLELGDSALYLCASSLETGAGAFFGQGTRLTVV.

This rearrangement joins TRBV20-1 to TRBJ2-7; D is possibly TRBD1 (5 bases). From germline, CDR1 is DFQATT and CDR2 SNEGSKA (reference sequence). This CDR3 has 15 amino acids. The V and J ends lost 2 bases and 3 bases respectively, with 17 bases between them. This CDR3 is CSARLQAYKGYEQYF. The CDR3 DNA reads as TGCAGTGCTAGACTACAGGCTTATAAGGGCTACGAGCAGTACTTC.

The chain uses TRBV6-1 and TRBJ2-4; TRBD2 is a possible D gene (6 bases). Germline assignment: CDR1 MNHNS and CDR2 SASEGT. The CDR3 is 13 amino acids. V dropped 4 bases and J dropped 9 bases, with 13 bases sitting between them. The CDR3 nucleotides are TGTGCCAGCAGTGGAGGGACTCGGGCCATTCAGTACTTC. Protein product: CASSGGTRAIQYF.